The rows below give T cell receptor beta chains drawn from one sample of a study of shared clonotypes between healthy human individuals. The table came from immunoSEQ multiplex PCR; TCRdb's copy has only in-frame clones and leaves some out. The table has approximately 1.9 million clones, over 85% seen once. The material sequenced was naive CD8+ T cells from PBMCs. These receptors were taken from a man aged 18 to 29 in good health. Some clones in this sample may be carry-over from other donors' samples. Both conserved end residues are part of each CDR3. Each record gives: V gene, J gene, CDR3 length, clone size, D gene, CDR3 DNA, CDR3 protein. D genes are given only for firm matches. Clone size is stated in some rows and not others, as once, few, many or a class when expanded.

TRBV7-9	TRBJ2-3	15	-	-	TGTGCCAGCAGCTTAGCGATGCGGATTACAGATACGCAGTATTTT	CASSLAMRITDTQYF
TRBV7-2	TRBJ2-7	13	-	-	TGTGCCGGGGGGCTAGGTCCGAGCTACGAGCAGTACTTC	CAGGLGPSYEQYF
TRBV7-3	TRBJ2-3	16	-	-	TGTGCCAGCAGCTCCCGATCCGGGAAAAATCTCAGGACGCAGTATTTT	CASSSRSGKNLRTQYF
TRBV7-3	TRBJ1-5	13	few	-	TGTGCCAGCAGCTTAGGTTATGGTCAGCCCCAGCATTTT	CASSLGYGQPQHF
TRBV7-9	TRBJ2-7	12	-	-	TGTGCCAGCAGCTTATCCCTATACGAGCAGTACTTC	CASSLSLYEQYF
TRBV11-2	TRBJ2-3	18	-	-	TGTGCCAGCAGCTTAGTTGGTCGGGTGGTACAAACCCCAGATACGCAGTATTTT	CASSLVGRVVQTPDTQYF
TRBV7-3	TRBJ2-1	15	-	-	TGTGCCAGCAGCTTAAGCCCCCCTTCCTACAATGAGCAGTTCTTC	CASSLSPPSYNEQFF
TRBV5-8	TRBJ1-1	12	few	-	TGTGCCAGCAGCCACGGGACCACTGAAGCTTTCTTT	CASSHGTTEAFF
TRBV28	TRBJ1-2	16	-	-	TGTGCCAGCACAGGCCTCGGGGTTAGAGCTAACTATGGCTACACCTTC	CASTGLGVRANYGYTF
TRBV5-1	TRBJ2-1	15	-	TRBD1	TGCGCCAGCAGCTTGGTGTGGGGACAGGGGTATGAGCAGTTCTTC	CASSLVWGQGYEQFF
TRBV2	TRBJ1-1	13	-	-	TGTGCCAGCACCGTAGGGGGGTGGACTGAAGCTTTCTTT	CASTVGGWTEAFF
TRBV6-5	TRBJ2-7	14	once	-	TGTGCCAGCACCCCCGGTGGGAGTGGGGACGAGCAGTACTTC	CASTPGGSGDEQYF
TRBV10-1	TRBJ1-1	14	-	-	TGCGCCAGCAGTGTCTCCCCCCGAGGGACTGAAGCTTTCTTT	CASSVSPRGTEAFF
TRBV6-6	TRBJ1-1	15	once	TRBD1	TGTGCCAGCAGTTACTTACAGGGGGGGAACACTGAAGCTTTCTTT	CASSYLQGGNTEAFF
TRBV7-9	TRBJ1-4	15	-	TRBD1	TGTGCCAGCAGTTTTAGACAGGGTGGTGGTGAAAAACTGTTTTTT	CASSFRQGGGEKLFF
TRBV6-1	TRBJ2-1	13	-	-	TGTGCCAGCAGTGAAAAGTGGTACAATGAGCAGTTCTTC	CASSEKWYNEQFF
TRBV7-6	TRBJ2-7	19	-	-	TGTGCCAGCACCGACCTGGGCGGGGCGCCAGGTCGGAGGGTAGGGGAGCAGTACTTC	CASTDLGGAPGRRVGEQYF
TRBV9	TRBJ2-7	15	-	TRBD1	TGTGCCAGCAGCGTAGCTGGGACAGACAGCTACGAGCAGTACTTC	CASSVAGTDSYEQYF
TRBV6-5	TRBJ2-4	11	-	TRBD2	TGTGCCAGCAGTTCCGGGAGGGTTCAGTACTTC	CASSSGRVQYF
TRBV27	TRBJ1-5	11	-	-	TGTGCCACAGGTGTTCGGCAGCCCCAGCATTTT	CATGVRQPQHF
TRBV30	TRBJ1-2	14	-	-	TGTGCCTGGAGCCAAACCGGGACCCAGGACGGCTACACCTTC	CAWSQTGTQDGYTF
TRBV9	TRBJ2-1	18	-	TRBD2	TGTGCCAGCAGCGTACCACCGGACGGGACTAGCGGGTACAATGAGCAGTTCTTC	CASSVPPDGTSGYNEQFF
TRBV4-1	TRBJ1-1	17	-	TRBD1	TGCGCCAGCAGCCAGGAACCCGGGACAGATATGAACACTGAAGCTTTCTTT	CASSQEPGTDMNTEAFF
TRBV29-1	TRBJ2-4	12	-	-	TGCAGCGTCAAACAGGGATGGAACATTCAGTACTTC	CSVKQGWNIQYF
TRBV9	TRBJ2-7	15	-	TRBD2	TGTGCCAGCAGCTTAACCGGGACTACCTCCTACGAGCAGTACTTC	CASSLTGTTSYEQYF
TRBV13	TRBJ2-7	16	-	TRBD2	TGTGCCAGCAGCTTACGGCTAGCGGGGAACTCCTACGAGCAGTACTTC	CASSLRLAGNSYEQYF
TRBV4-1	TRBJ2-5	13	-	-	TGCGCCAGCAGCCAAGGACAGTGGGAGACCCAGTACTTC	CASSQGQWETQYF